Following are 14 T cell receptor beta chains from one sample sequenced in a study of vaccination and CD4 T cells after COVID-19. These receptors have no known antigen. Treatment defined: approximately nine-day PBMC culture with coronavirus spike peptide pools or control peptides (ViraFEST assay). The collection of CD4+ T cells from the unexposed donor took place before the COVID-19 pandemic (2011-2018). The Oncomine TCR Beta short-read assay sequenced DNA from cultured CD4+ T cells. TCRdb reprocessed the PCR reads with MiXCR, giving one entry per CDR3 protein. The sample includes approximately 3,000 distinct CDR3 sequences, about 24% of them seen just once. Material: CD4+ T cells from blood, cultured in vitro. The receptors come from a human donor in good health.

The chain joins TRBV29-1 to TRBJ1-1; D gene unclear. Germline V gene sequence: CDR1 SQVTM, CDR2 ANQGSEA. This CDR3 is 12 amino acids long. V shed 4 bases and J shed 5 bases, with 11 bases lying between them. The CDR3 spells CSVASRGTEAFF. The DNA for the CDR3 is TGCAGCGTTGCCTCGAGAGGAACTGAAGCTTTCTTT.

V is TRBV6-1 and J is TRBJ1-3, with D perhaps matching TRBD1 (5 bases). Germline-derived CDR1 and CDR2 are MNHNS and SASEGT. The CDR3 runs 17 residues. Trimming removed 8 bases at V and 2 bases at J, with 22 bases between. The CDR3 nucleotides are TGTGCCAGCCAACCCCTTGGGAGGGGACTGACTGGAAACACCATATATTTT. Protein sequence: CASQPLGRGLTGNTIYF.

V and J are TRBV5-4 and TRBJ2-1; TRBD2 matches at 7 bases. Germline CDR1 is SGHNT and CDR2 is YYREEE (reference sequence). The CDR3 loop spans 14 amino acids. J gave up 11 bases and V 2 bases, and 10 bases lay outside the gene matches. CDR3 in amino acids: CASSFSGSAGKQFF. CDR3 nucleotides: TGTGCCAGCAGCTTTAGCGGGTCGGCAGGCAAGCAGTTCTTC.

The gene calls are TRBV5-1 and TRBJ2-7; possibly TRBD1 for D (6 bases). Germline-derived CDR1 and CDR2 are SGHRS and YFSETQ. V lost 4 bases to trimming and J lost 2 bases, with 13 bases between them. This CDR3 contains 14 residues. Here the CDR3 DNA reads TGCGCCAGCAGCCCGGACAGTCCCGCCTACGAGCAGTACTTC. It yields the protein CASSPDSPAYEQYF.

This clonotype was counted a few times. The rearrangement uses TRBV23-1 and TRBJ1-1; a weak D match, TRBD1 (6 bases). TRBV23-1 is identified as an open reading frame with a role that is uncertain. This CDR3 has 13 amino acids. Trimming removed 6 bases from V and 4 bases from J, with 12 bases in between. The CDR3 region is CASRATGSTEAFF. In DNA, the CDR3 is TGCGCCAGCAGGGCCACAGGGTCCACTGAAGCTTTCTTT.

This clonotype is termed medium-sized (0.01 to 0.1%). This chain's CDR3 is CSANRGGYGYTF. CDR3 sequence (DNA): TGCAGTGCTAACCGGGGGGGCTATGGCTACACCTTC. This sequence joins TRBV20-1 and TRBJ1-2; a possible D gene is TRBD1 (5 bases). In germline, CDR1 is DFQATT, CDR2 SNEGSKA (reference sequence). V dropped 4 bases and J dropped 4 bases, with 10 bases sitting between them. The CDR3 runs 12 residues.

The chain joins TRBV6-2 or TRBV6-3 to TRBJ1-1, with a tentative D call TRBD1 (6 bases). This CDR3 is 18 amino acids long. Germline V gene lookup returns CDR1 MNHEY and CDR2 SVGEGT. With 2 bases removed from V and 4 bases from J, the gap between germline ends came to 23 bases. CDR3 bases: TGTGCCAGCAGTTACCCCGGAGACTTCAGGGGAGGTGGCACTGAAGCTTTCTTT. Translating gives CASSYPGDFRGGGTEAFF.

This clonotype was detected a few times. The chain is built from TRBV10-3 and TRBJ2-2; a possible D gene is TRBD2 (6 bases). The CDR3 has 17 residues. Germline V gives CDR1 ENHRY, CDR2 SYGVKD. Trimming took 3 bases from V and 4 from J, leaving 18 bases between them. The CDR3: CAISDPRGLSGTGELFF. The CDR3, as DNA: TGTGCCATCAGTGATCCCCGGGGACTGTCGGGCACCGGGGAGCTGTTTTTT.

The sample holds a few counts of this clonotype. The chain couples TRBV5-5 to TRBJ2-5, with D tentatively TRBD1 or TRBD2 (6 bases each). V lost 4 bases and J 1 base, leaving 14 bases between the germline ends. This CDR3 comprises 15 residues. The germline CDR1 and CDR2 sequences are SGHKS and YYEKEE (reference sequence). DNA for the CDR3: TGTGCCAGCAGCCGCAGGGGCGGGGTCCAAGAGACCCAGTACTTC. This translates into CASSRRGGVQETQYF.

V usage is TRBV7-9 and J usage is TRBJ1-6; D unresolved. Germline-derived CDR1 and CDR2 are SEHNR and FQNEAQ (reference sequence). Trimming took 5 bases from V and 10 from J, leaving 15 bases between them. This CDR3 has 14 amino acids. CDR3 coding DNA: TGTGCCAGCAGCCGGCCCTCTATGGGATCACCCCTCCACTTT. It translates to CASSRPSMGSPLHF.

V is TRBV19 and J is TRBJ2-2; 15 bases agree with TRBD2. The V gene end was trimmed by 5 bases and the J gene end by 0 bases; junction bases not matched to a gene: 13. Germline V gene lookup returns CDR1 LNHDA and CDR2 SQIVND (reference sequence). The CDR3 length is 21 residues. The CDR3 nucleotides read TGTGCCAGTAGTGACCCATCTTGGACTAGCGGGGGGGATACGAACACCGGGGAGCTGTTTTTT. This encodes CASSDPSWTSGGDTNTGELFF.

The J gene is TRBJ1-1, the V gene TRBV19, with D unclear. Germline CDR1 is LNHDA and CDR2 is SQIVND (reference sequence). Trimming shortened V by 4 bases and J by 0 bases, and 3 bases separated the two germline ends. This CDR3 is 12 amino acids long. DNA of the CDR3: TGTGCCAGTAGTACAGTGAACACTGAAGCTTTCTTT. Translating gives CASSTVNTEAFF.

This clonotype was counted between two and nine times. The chain has TRBV12-3 or TRBV12-4 and TRBJ2-2; 8 bases fit TRBD1. CDR3 length equals 14 residues. Germline trimming cut 6 bases from V and 2 bases from J; bases unmatched to any gene: 2. CDR3 region: CASSGQGNTGELFF. The CDR3, as DNA: TGTGCCAGCAGCGGACAGGGAAACACCGGGGAGCTGTTTTTT.

By share, this clonotype ranks as medium-sized (0.01 to 0.1%). The rearrangement links TRBV27 to TRBJ2-5; a possible D gene is TRBD1 (5 bases). Trimming stripped 2 bases from V and 4 bases from J, with 14 bases between. The length of the CDR3 is 15 residues. Germline assignment: CDR1 MNHEY and CDR2 SMNVEV (reference sequence). CDR3 protein: CASSLNGRVGETQYF. As DNA, the CDR3 is TGTGCCAGCAGTTTAAACGGCAGGGTGGGAGAGACCCAGTACTTC.